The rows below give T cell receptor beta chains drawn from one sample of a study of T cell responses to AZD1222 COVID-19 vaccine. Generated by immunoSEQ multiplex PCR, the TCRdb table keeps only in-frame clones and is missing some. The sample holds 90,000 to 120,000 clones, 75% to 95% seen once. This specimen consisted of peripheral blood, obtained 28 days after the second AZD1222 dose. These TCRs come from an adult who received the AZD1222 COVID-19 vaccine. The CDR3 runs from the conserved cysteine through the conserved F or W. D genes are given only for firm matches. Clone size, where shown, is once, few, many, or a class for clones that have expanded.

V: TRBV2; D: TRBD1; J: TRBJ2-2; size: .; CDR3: CASSASGQGANTGELFF; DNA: TGTGCCAGCAGTGCGTCCGGACAGGGAGCGAACACCGGGGAGCTGTTTTTT
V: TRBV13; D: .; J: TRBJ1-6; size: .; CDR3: CASSLTGNESPLHF; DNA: TGTGCCAGCAGCTTAACAGGGAACGAGTCACCCCTCCACTTT
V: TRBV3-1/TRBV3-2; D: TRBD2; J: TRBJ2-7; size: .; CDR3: CASSQRGLAELYF; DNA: TGTGCCAGCAGCCAGAGGGGACTAGCGGAGCTGTACTTC
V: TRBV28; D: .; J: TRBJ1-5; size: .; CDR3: CASSLWKGVYGNQPQHF; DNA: TGTGCCAGCAGTTTATGGAAAGGGGTTTATGGCAATCAGCCCCAGCATTTT
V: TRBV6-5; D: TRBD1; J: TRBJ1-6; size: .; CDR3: CASTGTGGSRALHF; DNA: TGTGCCAGCACGGGGACAGGGGGAAGTAGGGCCCTCCACTTT
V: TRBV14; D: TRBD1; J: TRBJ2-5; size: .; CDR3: CASSPDRGGAETQYF; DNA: TGTGCCAGCAGCCCCGACAGGGGCGGGGCAGAGACCCAGTACTTC
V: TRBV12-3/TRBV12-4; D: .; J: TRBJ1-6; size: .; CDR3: CASGSPLHF; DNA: TGTGCCAGCGGCTCACCCCTCCACTTT
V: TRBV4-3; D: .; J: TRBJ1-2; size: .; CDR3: CASSQEFINYGYTF; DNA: TGCGCCAGCAGCCAAGAATTTATTAACTATGGCTACACCTTC
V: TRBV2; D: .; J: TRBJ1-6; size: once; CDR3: CASSEQGGNNSPLHF; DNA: TGTGCCAGCAGTGAGCAGGGCGGGAATAATTCACCCCTCCACTTT
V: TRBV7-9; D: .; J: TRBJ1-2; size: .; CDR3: CASSLANSPNYGYTF; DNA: TGTGCCAGCAGCTTAGCGAACAGTCCTAACTATGGCTACACCTTC
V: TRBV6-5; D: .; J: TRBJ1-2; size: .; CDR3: CASTVGGAMGGYTF; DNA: TGTGCCAGCACTGTGGGGGGCGCAATGGGCGGCTACACCTTC
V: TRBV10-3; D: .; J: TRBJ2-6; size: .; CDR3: CAITPSESSGANVLTF; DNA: TGTGCCATCACCCCATCCGAGTCCTCTGGGGCCAACGTCCTGACTTTC
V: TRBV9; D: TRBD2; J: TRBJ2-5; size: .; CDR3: CASSVSPAGASQATQYF; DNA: TGTGCCAGCAGCGTGTCCCCAGCGGGGGCATCCCAAGCGACCCAGTACTTC
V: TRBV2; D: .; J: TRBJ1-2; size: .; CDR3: CASSGAGADPRGYTF; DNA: TGTGCCAGCAGTGGTGCAGGAGCGGACCCCAGAGGCTACACCTTC
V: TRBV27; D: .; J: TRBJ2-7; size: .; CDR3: CASSLGRLGLEQYF; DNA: TGTGCCAGCAGTTTGGGTCGCCTCGGCCTCGAGCAGTACTTC
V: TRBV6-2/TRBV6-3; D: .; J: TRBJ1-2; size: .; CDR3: CASSDATPLIGYTF; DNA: TGTGCCAGCAGTGACGCGACCCCCCTTATTGGCTACACCTTC
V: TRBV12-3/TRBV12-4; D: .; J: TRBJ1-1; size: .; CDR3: CASSGRGNTEAFF; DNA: TGTGCCAGCAGTGGACGGGGCAACACTGAAGCTTTCTTT
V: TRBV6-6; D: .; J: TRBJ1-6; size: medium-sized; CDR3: CASSYVLTTDSPLHF; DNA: TGTGCCAGCAGTTACGTACTAACCACGGATTCACCCCTCCACTTT
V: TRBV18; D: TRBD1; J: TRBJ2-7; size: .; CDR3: CASSPQQGVPGEQYF; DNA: TGTGCCAGCTCACCTCAACAGGGGGTGCCGGGGGAGCAGTACTTC
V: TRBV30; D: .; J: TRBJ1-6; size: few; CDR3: CAWSVPWTANSPLHF; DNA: TGTGCCTGGAGTGTACCCTGGACAGCCAATTCACCCCTCCACTTT
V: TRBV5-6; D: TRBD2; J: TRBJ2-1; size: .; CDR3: CASSLGLAGWEQFF; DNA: TGTGCCAGCAGCTTGGGACTAGCGGGATGGGAGCAGTTCTTC
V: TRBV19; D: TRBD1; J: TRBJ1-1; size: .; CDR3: CASSGQGAVYTEAFF; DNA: TGTGCCAGTAGCGGACAGGGGGCGGTGTACACTGAAGCTTTCTTT
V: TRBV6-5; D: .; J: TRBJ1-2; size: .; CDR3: CASTTSGLANYGYTF; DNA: TGTGCCAGCACCACCTCCGGCCTAGCTAACTATGGCTACACCTTC
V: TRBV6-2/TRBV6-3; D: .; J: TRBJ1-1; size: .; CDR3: CASSSPFGVRTEAFF; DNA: TGTGCCAGCAGTTCCCCGTTTGGGGTCCGCACTGAAGCTTTCTTT
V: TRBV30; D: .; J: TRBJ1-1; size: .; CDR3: CAWSVKDSNTEAFF; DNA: TGTGCCTGGAGTGTAAAGGATTCGAACACTGAAGCTTTCTTT
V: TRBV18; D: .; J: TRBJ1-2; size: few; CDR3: CASSPGGGYGYTF; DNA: TGTGCCAGCTCACCAGGAGGGGGGTATGGCTACACCTTC
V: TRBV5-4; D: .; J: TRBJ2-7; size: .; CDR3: CASSPGDMKYEQYF; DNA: TGTGCCAGCAGCCCCGGGGACATGAAATACGAGCAGTACTTC
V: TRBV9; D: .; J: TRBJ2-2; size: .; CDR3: CASSPWTSNTGELFF; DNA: TGTGCCAGCAGCCCATGGACAAGCAACACCGGGGAGCTGTTTTTT
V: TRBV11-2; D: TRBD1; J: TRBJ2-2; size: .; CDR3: CASSLTGWDGELFF; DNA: TGTGCCAGCAGCTTGACAGGGTGGGACGGGGAGCTGTTTTTT
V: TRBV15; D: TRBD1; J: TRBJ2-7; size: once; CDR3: CATSIFTGGSYEQYF; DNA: TGTGCCACCAGCATATTCACAGGGGGTAGCTACGAGCAGTACTTC